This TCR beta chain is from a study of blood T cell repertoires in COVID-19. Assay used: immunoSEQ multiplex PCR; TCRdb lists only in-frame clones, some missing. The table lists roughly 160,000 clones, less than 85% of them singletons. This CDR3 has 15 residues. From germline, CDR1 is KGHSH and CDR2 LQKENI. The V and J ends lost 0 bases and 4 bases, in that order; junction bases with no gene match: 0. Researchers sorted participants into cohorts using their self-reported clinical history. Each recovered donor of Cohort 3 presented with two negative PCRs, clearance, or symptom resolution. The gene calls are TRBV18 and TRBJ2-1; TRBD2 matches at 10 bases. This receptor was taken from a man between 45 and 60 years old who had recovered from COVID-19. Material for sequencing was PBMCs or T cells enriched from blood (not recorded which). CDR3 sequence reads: CASSPPAGGYNEQFF. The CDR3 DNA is TGTGCCAGCTCACCACCAGCGGGGGGGTACAATGAGCAGTTCTTC.